Below are 26 T cell receptor beta chains sequenced from a single sample in a study of cytomegalovirus exposure and HLA in healthy donors. PCR employed 60 Vbeta and 13 Jbeta primers. Generated by immunoSEQ multiplex PCR, the TCRdb table keeps only in-frame clones and is missing some. This table has about 130,000 clones, approximately 79% appearing once. Material: PBMCs. The receptors shown here come from a male donor in good health and CMV-seronegative.

This clone was seen a handful of times. J is TRBJ2-5 and V is TRBV7-2; TRBD1 agrees at 8 bases. In germline, CDR1 is SGHTA, CDR2 FQGNSA. The CDR3 has 14 residues. Trimming removed 1 base from V and 4 bases from J; junction bases left unmatched: 2. CDR3 DNA sequence: TGTGCCAGCAGCTTAGGGGACAGGCCAGAGACCCAGTACTTC. Protein: CASSLGDRPETQYF.

The chain has TRBV19 and TRBJ2-5; 9 nucleotides agree with TRBD1. Germline V lookup: CDR1 LNHDA, CDR2 SQIVND (reference sequence). The V segment lost 4 bases and the J segment 5 bases; nucleotides outside the gene matches: 8. The CDR3 has 15 residues. CDR3 amino acids: CASSTAGQGQETQYF. DNA for the CDR3: TGTGCCAGTAGTACAGCGGGACAGGGCCAGGAGACCCAGTACTTC.

This clone was counted a single time. The chain couples TRBV5-1 to TRBJ1-6; TRBD1 is a possible D gene (5 bases). Germline-derived CDR1 and CDR2 are SGHRS and YFSETQ. The CDR3 length is 16 residues. Trimming cost V 3 bases and J 0 bases, with 10 bases left between them. The CDR3 sequence is CASSSRQSSYNSPLHF. CDR3 nucleotides: TGCGCCAGCAGCTCCCGACAGAGCTCCTATAATTCACCCCTCCACTTT.

The V call is TRBV5-4, the J call TRBJ1-1, with TRBD1 matching 7 bases. The V segment lost 5 bases and the J segment 4 bases; nucleotides outside the gene matches: 5. The CDR3 contains 13 residues. Germline loops: CDR1 SGHNT, CDR2 YYREEE (reference sequence). The CDR3 sequence: CASSRDSPTEAFF. The CDR3 nucleotides read TGTGCCAGCAGTCGGGACAGCCCCACTGAAGCTTTCTTT.

Notes on this clone: Mismatch with germline at one junction end may stem from a read error. The chain joins TRBV5-4 to TRBJ2-4; D is perhaps TRBD1 (8 bases). Per germline, CDR1 SGHNT and CDR2 YYREEE (reference sequence). The CDR3 has 16 residues. CDR3 bases: TGTGCCAGCAGTGCAGGACAGGGAGCGGGAAAAACCATTCAGTACTTC. Translating gives CASSAGQGAGKTIQYF.

The CDR3 DNA follows: TGTGCCAGCAGCCAAGGCACCCCCGGGACAGGGAGAGAAACTTTCTTT. It yields the protein CASSQGTPGTGRETFF. J is TRBJ1-1 and V is TRBV5-4; 9 positions match TRBD1. J lost 12 bases, V lost 4 bases, and 19 bases had no gene match. This CDR3 spans 16 amino acids. The germline CDR1 and CDR2 sequences are SGHNT and YYREEE (reference sequence).

This rearrangement joins TRBV6-1 to TRBJ1-2, with no clear D. The CDR3 runs to 13 residues. The V and J ends lost 7 bases and 4 bases respectively, with 13 bases between them. Germline loops: CDR1 MNHNS, CDR2 SASEGT. As DNA, the CDR3 is TGTGCCAGCACCCTGAGTCGGGGCTATGGCTACACCTTC. Translation: CASTLSRGYGYTF.

Details on this clone: One end of the junction is discordant with germline, which a read error may explain. J is TRBJ2-7 and V is TRBV7-9; D unclear. Germline values: CDR1 SEHNR, CDR2 FQNEAQ (reference sequence). The CDR3 sequence is 14 residues long. The CDR3 DNA sequence: TGTTCCAGCAGTTCCGGAGCGATCCCCTACGAGCAGTACTTC. This translates into CSSSSGAIPYEQYF.

The CDR3 DNA reads TGCAGCGTAGCGGGACTAGCGGGGGGTGAGGAGACCCAGTACTTC. This translates into CSVAGLAGGEETQYF. J is TRBJ2-5 and V is TRBV29-1; 15 positions match TRBD2. Germline values: CDR1 SQVTM, CDR2 ANQGSEA. The CDR3 spans 15 residues. Trimming cost V 6 bases and J 5 bases; bases outside gene matches: 7.

The chain combines TRBV15 with TRBJ2-7; a possible D gene is TRBD1 (5 bases). CDR3 length equals 14 residues. Germline CDR1 and CDR2: LNHNV and YYDKDF (reference sequence). The germline V and J ends were trimmed by 0 bases and 0 bases, with 6 bases remaining between them. The CDR3 protein is CATSRDRASYEQYF. CDR3 bases: TGTGCCACCAGCAGAGACAGGGCCTCCTACGAGCAGTACTTC.

V gene TRBV27 combines with J gene TRBJ1-2; no clear D. The CDR3 runs to 13 residues. Germline CDR1 MNHEY, CDR2 SMNVEV (reference sequence). The V gene lost 3 bases and the J gene lost 7 bases, with 12 bases spanning the gap. The CDR3 DNA reads as TGTGCCAGCAGTTTTGAGGATCGGTCTGGCTACACCTTC. Amino acid sequence: CASSFEDRSGYTF.

In its sample, this clone was seen a few times. J is TRBJ1-5 and V is TRBV6-6; 9 bases are a match to TRBD1. This CDR3 region has 14 residues. Germline V gene data show CDR1 as MNHNY and CDR2 as SVGAGI (reference sequence). V was clipped by 6 bases and J by 5 bases; unmatched bases: 5. CDR3 amino acids: CASRGDRVHQPQHF. The CDR3 DNA reads TGTGCCAGCAGAGGGGACAGGGTCCATCAGCCCCAGCATTTT.

The chain couples TRBV12-5 to TRBJ1-5; TRBD1 matches at 7 bases. The CDR3 contains 14 residues. V lost 5 bases, J lost 7 bases, and 8 bases stayed unmatched. The germline gives CDR1 LGHNT, CDR2 FRNRAP. CDR3: CASGPDRVGQPQHF. The CDR3 nucleotides are TGTGCTAGTGGTCCTGACAGGGTAGGCCAGCCCCAGCATTTT.

This chain links TRBV7-9 with TRBJ1-2; 7 bases map to TRBD1. The germline V gene has CDR1 SEHNR and CDR2 FQNEAQ (reference sequence). CDR3 size: 15 residues. J lost 9 bases, V lost 1 base, and 11 bases had no gene match. The CDR3 nucleotides are TGTGCCAGCAGCTTAGTCGGAATAGGGGGCGCGAGCTACACCTTC. Amino acids: CASSLVGIGGASYTF. The full variable domain, with the rest looked up from reference TRBV7-9 and TRBJ1-2, is DTGVSQNPRHKITKRGQNVTFRCDPISEHNRLYWYRQTLGQGPEFLTYFQNEAQLEKSRLLSDRFSAERPKGSFSTLEIQRTEQGDSAMYLCASSLVGIGGASYTFGSGTRLTVV.

The chain couples TRBV2 to TRBJ1-3; D gene ambiguous. The CDR3 spans 12 residues. Germline CDR1 is SNHLY and CDR2 is FYNNEI. V was trimmed by 7 bases and J by 0 bases, leaving 4 bases between them. Here the CDR3 DNA reads TGTGCCAGCACCGTCTCTGGAAACACCATATATTTT. Protein sequence: CASTVSGNTIYF. Looking up the rest from reference TRBV2 and TRBJ1-3 gives the full variable domain: EPEVTQTPSHQVTQMGQEVILRCVPISNHLYFYWYRQILGQKVEFLVSFYNNEISEKSEIFDDQFSVERPDGSNFTLKIRSTKLEDSAMYFCASTVSGNTIYFGEGSWLTVV.

The CDR3 bases are TGTGCCAGCGATGACAGGGTTGGCTACGAGCAGTACTTC. Translating gives CASDDRVGYEQYF. The chain is built from TRBV2 and TRBJ2-5; 7 bases fit TRBD1. The DNA end lines up better with TRBJ2-7; the J call may be wrong. This CDR3 region has 13 residues. Germline V gene data show CDR1 as SNHLY and CDR2 as FYNNEI.

The V gene is TRBV2, the J gene TRBJ2-1, with D tentatively TRBD2 (5 bases). The CDR3 has 14 residues. Trimming took off 7 bases at V and 2 bases at J, with 12 bases between the two ends. The germline gives CDR1 SNHLY, CDR2 FYNNEI. The CDR3 bases are TGTGCCAGCACCCAAGCGGAGGCCTACAATGAGCAGTTCTTC. This codes for CASTQAEAYNEQFF.

The chain has TRBV6-5 and TRBJ2-7; TRBD1 matches at 8 bases. The V segment lost 0 bases and the J segment 5 bases; nucleotides outside the gene matches: 6. The CDR3 sequence is 15 residues long. CDR1 and CDR2 from the germline V gene are MNHEY and SVGAGI. As DNA, the CDR3 is TGTGCCAGCAGTTACTCGAGACAGGGGCCCCACGAGCAGTACTTC. Its translation is CASSYSRQGPHEQYF.

In its sample, this clone was seen once. The chain uses TRBV29-1 and TRBJ2-5; TRBD2 agrees at 12 bases. V lost 5 bases, J lost 1 base, and 5 bases stayed unmatched. The CDR3 runs 15 residues. Germline V CDR1 and CDR2: SQVTM, ANQGSEA. This chain's CDR3 is CSVLGLAGLQETQYF. The CDR3 DNA reads TGCAGCGTTCTAGGACTAGCGGGGCTCCAAGAGACCCAGTACTTC.

The V and J genes are TRBV18 and TRBJ2-1; possibly TRBD2 for D (5 bases). V lost 4 bases, J lost 0 bases, and 10 bases lay in between. CDR3 length: 15 amino acids. Germline-derived CDR1 and CDR2 are KGHSH and LQKENI. CDR3 nucleotide sequence: TGTGCCAGCTCACTCTTGGGGAGCTCCTACAATGAGCAGTTCTTC. It yields the protein CASSLLGSSYNEQFF.

V gene TRBV9 combines with J gene TRBJ2-7; 9 bases align to TRBD1. The CDR3 totals 14 residues. Germline trimming cut 4 bases from V and 6 bases from J; bases unmatched to any gene: 8. Per the germline V gene, CDR1 is SGDLS and CDR2 is YYNGEE. The CDR3 DNA is TGTGCCAGCAGCACAGGGGGCGCGGTGGGCGAGCAGTACTTC. It encodes CASSTGGAVGEQYF.

V gene TRBV5-4 combines with J gene TRBJ2-1; 12 bases fit TRBD2. With 0 bases clipped from V and 8 bases from J, the junction kept 6 bases outside the gene matches. Per the germline V gene, CDR1 is SGHNT and CDR2 is YYREEE (reference sequence). This CDR3 is 16 amino acids long. The CDR3 nucleotides are TGTGCCAGCAGCTTGGCTAGCGGGGGGGCCGAGGATGAGCAGTTCTTC. It translates to CASSLASGGAEDEQFF.

This clone was recorded once. This chain joins TRBV14 and TRBJ1-6; 7 bases are a match to TRBD1. Germline trimming cut 7 bases from V and 10 bases from J; bases unmatched to any gene: 13. Germline lookup yields CDR1 SGHDN and CDR2 FVKESK. This CDR3 is built from 15 residues. Here the CDR3 DNA reads TGTGCCAGCATCCCTACTGGCAGGGGGGAGTCACCCCTCCACTTT. As protein: CASIPTGRGESPLHF.

The chain has TRBV19 and TRBJ1-5; D not certain. The CDR3 is made up of 14 amino acids. CDR1 LNHDA and CDR2 SQIVND come from the germline V gene (reference sequence). Trimming cost V 2 bases and J 6 bases, with 11 bases left between them. CDR3 loop: CASSIREGPQPQHF. In nucleotides, the CDR3 is TGTGCCAGTAGTATACGAGAGGGCCCTCAGCCCCAGCATTTT.

The chain employs TRBV5-4 and TRBJ1-5, with 8 bases matching TRBD1. V was clipped by 3 bases and J by 2 bases; unmatched bases: 1. CDR3 size: 14 residues. Germline values: CDR1 SGHNT, CDR2 YYREEE (reference sequence). The CDR3 DNA is TGTGCCAGCAGCTCGGGACAGGGCAATCAGCCCCAGCATTTT. It specifies CASSSGQGNQPQHF.

The genes are TRBV5-5 and TRBJ1-1; TRBD1 matches at 8 bases. V dropped 4 bases and J dropped 3; count of bases not matched to a gene: 8. The CDR3 spans 15 residues. Looked up from germline, CDR1 is SGHKS and CDR2 is YYEKEE (reference sequence). CDR3 nucleotide sequence: TGTGCCAGCAGCGTACACAGGGGGATGGACACTGAAGCTTTCTTT. Amino acid sequence: CASSVHRGMDTEAFF.